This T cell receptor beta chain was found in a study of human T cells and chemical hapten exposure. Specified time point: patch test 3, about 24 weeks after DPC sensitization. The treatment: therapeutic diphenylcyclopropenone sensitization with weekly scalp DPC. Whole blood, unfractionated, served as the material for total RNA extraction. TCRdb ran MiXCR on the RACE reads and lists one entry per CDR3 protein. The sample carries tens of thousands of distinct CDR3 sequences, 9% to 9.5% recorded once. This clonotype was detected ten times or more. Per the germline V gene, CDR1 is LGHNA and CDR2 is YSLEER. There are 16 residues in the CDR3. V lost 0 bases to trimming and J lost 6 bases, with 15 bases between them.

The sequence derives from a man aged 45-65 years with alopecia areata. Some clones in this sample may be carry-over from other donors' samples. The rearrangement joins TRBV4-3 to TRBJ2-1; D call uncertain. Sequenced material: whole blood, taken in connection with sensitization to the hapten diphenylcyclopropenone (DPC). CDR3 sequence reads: CASSQEGQVEFNEQFF. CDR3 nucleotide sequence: TGCGCCAGCAGCCAAGAAGGCCAGGTAGAGTTCAATGAGCAGTTCTTC.